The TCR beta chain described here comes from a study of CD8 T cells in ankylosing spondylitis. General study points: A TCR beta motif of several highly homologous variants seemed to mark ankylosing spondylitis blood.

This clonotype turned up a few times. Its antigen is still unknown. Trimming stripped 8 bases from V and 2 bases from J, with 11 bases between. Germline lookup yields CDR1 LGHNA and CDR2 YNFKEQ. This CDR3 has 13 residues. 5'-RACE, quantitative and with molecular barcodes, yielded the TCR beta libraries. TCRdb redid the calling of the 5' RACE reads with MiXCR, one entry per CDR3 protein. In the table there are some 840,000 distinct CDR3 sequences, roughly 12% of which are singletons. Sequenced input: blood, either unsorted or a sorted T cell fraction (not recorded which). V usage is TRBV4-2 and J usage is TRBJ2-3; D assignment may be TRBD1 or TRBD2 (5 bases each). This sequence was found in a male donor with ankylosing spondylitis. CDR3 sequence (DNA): TGTGCCAGCGGACGGGACCCCACAGATACGCAGTATTTT. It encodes CASGRDPTDTQYF.